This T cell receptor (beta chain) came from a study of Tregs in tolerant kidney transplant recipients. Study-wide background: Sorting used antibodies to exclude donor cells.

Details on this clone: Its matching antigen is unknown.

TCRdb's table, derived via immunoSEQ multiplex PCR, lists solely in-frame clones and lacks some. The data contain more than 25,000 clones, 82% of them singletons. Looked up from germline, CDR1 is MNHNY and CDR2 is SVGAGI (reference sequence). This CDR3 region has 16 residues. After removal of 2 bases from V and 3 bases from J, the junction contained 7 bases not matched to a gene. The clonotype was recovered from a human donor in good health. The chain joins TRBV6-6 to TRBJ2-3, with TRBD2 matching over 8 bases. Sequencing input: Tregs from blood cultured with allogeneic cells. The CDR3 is CASSYPAGVGTDTQYF. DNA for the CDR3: TGTGCCAGCAGTTACCCAGCGGGAGTGGGTACAGATACGCAGTATTTT.